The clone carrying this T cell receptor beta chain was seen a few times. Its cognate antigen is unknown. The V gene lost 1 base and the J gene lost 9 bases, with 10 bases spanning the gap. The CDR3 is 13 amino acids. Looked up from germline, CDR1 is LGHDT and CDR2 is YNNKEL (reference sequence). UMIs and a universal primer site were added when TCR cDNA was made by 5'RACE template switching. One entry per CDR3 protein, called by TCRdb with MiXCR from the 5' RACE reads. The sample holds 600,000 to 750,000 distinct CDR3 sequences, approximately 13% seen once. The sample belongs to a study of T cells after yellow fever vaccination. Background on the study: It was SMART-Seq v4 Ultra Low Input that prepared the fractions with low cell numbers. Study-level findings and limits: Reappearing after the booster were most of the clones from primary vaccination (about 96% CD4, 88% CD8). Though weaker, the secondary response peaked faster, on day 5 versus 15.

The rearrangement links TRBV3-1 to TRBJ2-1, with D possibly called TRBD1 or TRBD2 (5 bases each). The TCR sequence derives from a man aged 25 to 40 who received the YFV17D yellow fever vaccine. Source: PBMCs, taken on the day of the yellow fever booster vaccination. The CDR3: CASSQVPGGEQFF. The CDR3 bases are TGTGCCAGCAGCCAAGTCCCTGGGGGTGAGCAGTTCTTC.